These 24 T cell receptor beta chains originate from one sample sequenced in a study of spatial heterogeneity in lung cancer. Time point: sample taken at primary tumor resection. Researchers sequenced whole RNA taken from tumor, nontumor lung or frozen PBMC without sorting. TCRdb reprocessed the 5' RACE reads with MiXCR, giving one entry per CDR3 protein. The sample consists of tens of thousands of distinct CDR3 sequences, around 5.8% of them appearing once. The sequencing here drew on PBMCs, taken at surgery. The receptors shown here come from a male donor with early-stage non-small cell lung cancer.

This clonotype was seen many times. J is TRBJ2-3 and V is TRBV7-9; no definite D call. V was cut by 6 bases and J by 3 bases, with 10 bases left in between. The length of the CDR3 is 13 residues. Germline values: CDR1 SEHNR, CDR2 FQNEAQ (reference sequence). CDR3 region: CASRDVGTDTQYF. The CDR3 DNA reads as TGTGCCAGCAGGGACGTGGGGACAGATACGCAGTATTTT.

This clonotype was counted ten times or more. V is TRBV6-2 or TRBV6-3 and J is TRBJ1-4; D is perhaps TRBD1 (5 bases). Trimming removed 5 bases from V and 3 bases from J, with 10 bases in between. This CDR3 has 14 amino acids. Germline CDR1 MNHEY, CDR2 SVGEGT. CDR3 protein: CASSTGGSNEKLFF. CDR3 in DNA: TGTGCCAGCAGTACCGGGGGTTCTAATGAAAAACTGTTTTTT.

This clonotype was observed at least ten times. The chain carries TRBV20-1 and TRBJ2-3; D is unresolved. The CDR3 loop spans 15 amino acids. V lost 0 bases to trimming and J lost 1 base, with 11 bases between them. Germline CDR1 and CDR2: DFQATT and SNEGSKA (reference sequence). The CDR3 sequence is CSAREGNSRTDTQYF. The CDR3 DNA reads TGCAGTGCTAGAGAAGGAAACAGCCGCACAGATACGCAGTATTTT.

For the CDR3, the DNA is TGTGCCAGCAGTAGGACAGGGAACGAGCAGTACTTC. As protein: CASSRTGNEQYF. This chain links TRBV6-6 with TRBJ2-7; 8 bases align to TRBD1. CDR3 length: 12 residues. CDR1 is MNHNY and CDR2 is SVGAGI in the germline V gene (reference sequence). Trimming took 5 bases from V and 5 from J; bases not matched to a gene: 2.

This clonotype was seen more than once but under ten times. The chain links TRBV28 to TRBJ1-1, with no clear D. CDR3 length equals 14 residues. CDR1 is MDHEN, CDR2 SYDVKM, per germline. V lost 5 bases and J lost 7, with 17 bases in between. This CDR3 is CASSPTAGALEAFF. DNA for the CDR3: TGTGCCAGCAGTCCCACCGCAGGCGCCCTTGAAGCTTTCTTT.

This clonotype was observed many times. The gene calls are TRBV9 and TRBJ2-3; the match to TRBD2 covers 10 bases. This CDR3 comprises 17 residues. The germline gives CDR1 SGDLS, CDR2 YYNGEE. V lost 3 bases, J lost 0 bases, and 7 bases stayed unmatched. The chain's CDR3 is CASSEQTSGFSTDTQYF. The CDR3 DNA is TGTGCCAGCAGCGAGCAGACTAGCGGGTTTAGCACAGATACGCAGTATTTT.

This clonotype has ten or more counts. The chain recombines TRBV12-3 or TRBV12-4 with TRBJ1-6; weak D call: TRBD1 (6 bases). V gave up 6 bases and J gave up 8 bases, with 14 bases separating them. The CDR3 loop spans 14 amino acids. As DNA, the CDR3 is TGTGCCAGCAGAGCTACAGGGATTCATTCACCCCTCCACTTT. It yields the protein CASRATGIHSPLHF.

This rearrangement joins TRBV30 to TRBJ2-2, with TRBD1 identical over 7 bases. Germline assignment: CDR1 GTSNPN and CDR2 SVGIG (reference sequence). The CDR3 is made up of 15 amino acids. V was clipped by 3 bases and J by 0 bases; unmatched bases: 4. The CDR3 reads CAWSLGTANTGELFF. CDR3 nucleotide sequence: TGTGCCTGGAGCTTAGGGACAGCGAACACCGGGGAGCTGTTTTTT. The variable domain in full, completed from reference TRBV30 and TRBJ2-2, reads SQTIHQWPATLVQPVGSPLSLECTVEGTSNPNLYWYRQAAGRGLQLLFYSVGIGQISSEVPQNLSASRPQDRQFILSSKKLLLSDSGFYLCAWSLGTANTGELFFGEGSRLTVL.

This clonotype has a count of ten or more. The chain has TRBV29-1 and TRBJ1-6; the D gene is possibly TRBD1 (5 bases). Germline V gene data show CDR1 as SQVTM and CDR2 as ANQGSEA. Trimming removed 5 bases at V and 7 bases at J, with 18 bases between. The CDR3 is 15 residues long. The CDR3 region has the DNA TGCAGCGTTAGCCAGGGAAGCGGTGAAAATTCACCCCTCCACTTT. Its protein product is CSVSQGSGENSPLHF.

This sequence joins TRBV7-8 and TRBJ2-3; TRBD2 might be the D (5 bases). Germline CDR1 SGHVS, CDR2 FQNEAQ. Trimming removed 0 bases from V and 0 bases from J, with 16 bases in between. CDR3 length: 18 residues. The CDR3: CASSLALAFRPSTDTQYF. CDR3 sequence (DNA): TGTGCCAGCAGCTTAGCGCTAGCTTTTCGGCCTAGCACAGATACGCAGTATTTT.

The table lists this clonotype with a few counts. The V and J genes are TRBV6-5 and TRBJ2-7; perhaps TRBD1 as D (6 bases). The CDR3 runs 17 residues. Trimming cost V 6 bases and J 4 bases, with 25 bases left between them. CDR1 and CDR2 from the germline V gene are MNHEY and SVGAGI. CDR3 bases: TGTGCCAGCAGCGAAGTCGGTGGGGGCCGTGGCGTGTACGAGCAGTACTTC. Amino acids: CASSEVGGGRGVYEQYF.

This rearrangement joins TRBV7-2 to TRBJ2-3; D is unclear. The CDR3 is made up of 12 amino acids. V lost 0 bases, J lost 6 bases, and 4 bases lay in between. Germline CDR1 is SGHTA and CDR2 is FQGNSA. The CDR3 nucleotides read TGTGCCAGCAGCTTAGCGAGGGATACGCAGTATTTT. Encoded protein: CASSLARDTQYF. The full variable domain, in which reference TRBV7-2 and TRBJ2-3 provide the parts outside the CDR3, is GAGVSQSPSNKVTEKGKDVELRCDPISGHTALYWYRQSLGQGLEFLIYFQGNSAPDKSGLPSDRFSAERTGGSVSTLTIQRTQQEDSAVYLCASSLARDTQYFGPGTRLTVL.

This clonotype was observed many times. The chain links TRBV6-2 or TRBV6-3 to TRBJ2-7, with D unclear. The V end was cut by 2 bases, the J end by 5 bases, with 1 base between. The CDR3 is 10 residues long. The germline V gene has CDR1 MNHEY and CDR2 SVGEGT. CDR3 protein: CASSYNEQYF. In nucleotides, the CDR3 is TGTGCCAGCAGTTACAACGAGCAGTACTTC.

Ten or more counts support this clonotype. V gene TRBV13 combines with J gene TRBJ2-1; D perhaps matches TRBD1 (5 bases). V lost 5 bases and J 8 bases, leaving 10 bases between the germline ends. Germline CDR1 is PRHDT and CDR2 is FYEKMQ (reference sequence). CDR3 length equals 12 residues. CDR3 region: CASSPAGYEQFF. In DNA, the CDR3 is TGTGCCAGCAGCCCAGCAGGGTATGAGCAGTTCTTC.

This clonotype was recorded at least ten times. J is TRBJ2-7 and V is TRBV21-1; the D call of TRBD1 is as the table states it, not checked on the DNA. TRBV21-1 has pseudogene status. The length of the CDR3 is 15 residues. The CDR3: CASSPPGHGSYEQYF. The CDR3 nucleotides read TGTGCCAGCAGCCCCCCGGGACACGGGTCCTACGAGCAGTACTTC.

A few counts support this clonotype. The chain couples TRBV5-1 to TRBJ2-6; D is possibly TRBD1 or TRBD2 (6 bases each). The germline V gene has CDR1 SGHRS and CDR2 YFSETQ. The CDR3 covers 15 residues. V was clipped by 7 bases and J by 4 bases, with 15 bases between them. Written as DNA, the CDR3 is TGCGCCAGCGATACGGGGGCCCCCGGGGCCAACGTCCTGACTTTC. This encodes CASDTGAPGANVLTF.

This clonotype was observed a few times. The CDR3 protein is CASTPGVIEGPQHF. The CDR3 DNA reads TGTGCCAGCACTCCGGGGGTTATAGAAGGGCCCCAGCATTTT. The J gene is TRBJ1-5, the V gene TRBV28; possible D gene TRBD1, 5 bases. The CDR3 runs 14 residues. Trimming removed 7 bases from V and 9 bases from J, with 19 bases in between. From germline, CDR1 is MDHEN and CDR2 SYDVKM. Complete variable domain (other parts from reference TRBV28 and TRBJ1-5): DVKVTQSSRYLVKRTGEKVFLECVQDMDHENMFWYRQDPGLGLRLIYFSYDVKMKEKGDIPEGYSVSREKKERFSLILESASTNQTSMYLCASTPGVIEGPQHFGDGTRLSIL.

There are a few counts of this clonotype. The V call is TRBV30, the J call TRBJ1-2, with D perhaps TRBD1 (5 bases). Germline V lookup: CDR1 GTSNPN, CDR2 SVGIG (reference sequence). This CDR3 comprises 14 residues. Deletions cut 5 bases from V and 2 bases from J, with 15 bases between. As DNA, the CDR3 is TGTGCCTGGGACGGCAGGGACCGAAACTATGGCTACACCTTC. Amino acid sequence: CAWDGRDRNYGYTF.

There are a few counts of this clonotype. J is TRBJ1-6 and V is TRBV6-1; 9 bases align to TRBD1. Per germline, CDR1 MNHNS and CDR2 SASEGT. The junction had 16 bases not matched to a gene; V was cut back by 4 bases and J by 0 bases. CDR3 size: 21 residues. In DNA, the CDR3 is TGTGCCAGCAGTGGAGGACAGGGGACCCCAACTCCCGGCTCCTATAATTCACCCCTCCACTTT. It specifies CASSGGQGTPTPGSYNSPLHF.

This clonotype was recorded many times. The chain recombines TRBV4-1 with TRBJ1-5, with 8 bases lining up with TRBD1. The V segment lost 1 base and the J segment 2 bases; nucleotides outside the gene matches: 7. CDR3 length: 17 amino acids. Per the germline V gene, CDR1 is MGHRA and CDR2 is YSYEKL. CDR3 residues: CASSQARGTGGNQPQHF. The CDR3 DNA reads TGCGCCAGCAGCCAAGCCAGGGGGACAGGAGGCAATCAGCCCCAGCATTTT.

This clonotype was detected many times. The chain recombines TRBV2 with TRBJ1-5; 9 bases line up with TRBD1. Germline CDR1 reads SNHLY; CDR2 reads FYNNEI. The length of the CDR3 is 20 residues. V lost 0 bases to trimming and J lost 0 bases; unmatched junction nucleotides: 12. This chain's CDR3 is CASSEALRDRASYSNQPQHF. CDR3 DNA sequence: TGTGCCAGCAGTGAAGCGCTCCGGGACAGGGCGTCCTATAGCAATCAGCCCCAGCATTTT.

Details on this clonotype: It may be a read error: a sequence one base away is much more abundant. V usage is TRBV2 and J usage is TRBJ1-6; tentatively, D is TRBD1 (6 bases). The CDR3 length is 15 residues. Deletions cut 7 bases from V and 11 bases from J, with 21 bases between. Germline CDR1 reads SNHLY; CDR2 reads FYNNEI. The CDR3 loop reads CASIRNRDLWTPLHF. CDR3 bases: TGTGCCAGCATAAGGAACAGGGATCTATGGACACCCCTCCACTTT.

This sequence joins TRBV6-5 and TRBJ1-6; 8 positions match TRBD1. The V gene end was trimmed by 2 bases and the J gene end by 9 bases; junction bases not matched to a gene: 6. Germline V gene sequence: CDR1 MNHEY, CDR2 SVGAGI. The CDR3 length is 15 residues. The CDR3: CASSYETGASSPLHF. The CDR3 DNA follows: TGTGCCAGCAGTTACGAGACAGGGGCTTCTTCACCCCTCCACTTT.

This clonotype was observed at least ten times. The chain is built from TRBV24-1 and TRBJ2-5; D is possibly TRBD2 (5 bases). V dropped 10 bases and J dropped 5 bases, with 16 bases sitting between them. The CDR3 is 13 residues long. The germline V gene has CDR1 KGHDR and CDR2 SFDVKD. CDR3 region: CATRAEKMETQYF. CDR3 nucleotide sequence: TGTGCCACGAGGGCAGAGAAGATGGAGACCCAGTACTTC.